A single sample gave rise to the 8 T cell receptor beta chains below, sequenced in a study of OX40 agonist ivuxolimab in advanced cancers. Libraries came from the immunoSEQ multiplex PCR assay. In its TCRdb copy, this immuneACCESS table keeps in-frame sequences only and misses some clones. Where compared with another copy, unresolved V genes explain less than half of these, and the others have no known cause. The sample has tens of thousands of clones on record, 83% of them singletons. Of the sample, 3.1% falls within the top ten clones. The specimen comprised CD4+ or CD8+ T cells sorted from blood, sampled in a trial of the OX40 agonist ivuxolimab. These receptor sequences come from an adult with an advanced solid tumor such as melanoma, head and neck, liver or kidney cancer.

V usage is TRBV9 and J usage is TRBJ2-2, with 11 bases identical to TRBD2. The CDR3 sequence is 15 residues long. CDR1 is SGDLS and CDR2 is YYNGEE in the germline V gene. V shed 4 bases and J 5 bases; nucleotides not matched to a gene: 4. The CDR3 spells CASSPRTSGTGELFF. The CDR3 DNA sequence: TGTGCCAGCAGCCCCCGGACTAGCGGGACCGGGGAGCTGTTTTTT.

CDR3 region: CASSGRTSGQETQYF. CDR3 DNA: TGTGCCAGCAGCGGAAGGACTAGCGGCCAAGAGACCCAGTACTTC. V usage is TRBV28 and J usage is TRBJ2-5; TRBD2 matches 10 bases. The CDR3 sequence is 15 residues long. Germline V gives CDR1 MDHEN, CDR2 SYDVKM. With 6 bases clipped from V and 1 base from J, the junction kept 5 bases outside the gene matches.

The chain joins TRBV6-6 to TRBJ2-7, with TRBD2 as a possible D gene (5 bases). Germline V gives CDR1 MNHNY, CDR2 SVGAGI (reference sequence). The CDR3 totals 15 residues. V shed 7 bases and J shed 0 bases, with 16 bases lying between them. The CDR3 here is CASTWSGSLSYEQYF. The CDR3 DNA is TGTGCCAGCACCTGGAGCGGTTCTCTCTCCTACGAGCAGTACTTC.

This clone was counted only a few times. The chain employs TRBV5-4 and TRBJ2-2; D not certain. The CDR3 loop spans 15 amino acids. Germline-derived CDR1 and CDR2 are SGHNT and YYREEE (reference sequence). V was cut by 4 bases and J by 2 bases, with 12 bases left in between. The CDR3 DNA reads as TGTGCCAGCAGCCCCGGTGGGCTAAACACCGGGGAGCTGTTTTTT. Amino acids: CASSPGGLNTGELFF.

V gene TRBV7-2 combines with J gene TRBJ2-1; TRBD1 matches 7 bases. Germline V gene lookup returns CDR1 SGHTA and CDR2 FQGNSA. J lost 15 bases, V lost 5 bases, and 16 bases had no gene match. This CDR3 spans 14 amino acids. The CDR3 DNA is TGTGCCAGCAGCCCCCGGACAGGACCAGGGGCGGCGTTCTTC. The encoded protein is CASSPRTGPGAAFF.

For the CDR3, the DNA is TGTGCCAGTAGTTCTCCCCCGGGGAGCGGGAGTACTGGGGCCAACGTCCTGACTTTC. Residues: CASSSPPGSGSTGANVLTF. The chain employs TRBV19 and TRBJ2-6; 8 bases fit TRBD2. The CDR3 is made up of 19 amino acids. Germline trimming cut 5 bases from V and 2 bases from J; bases unmatched to any gene: 14. The germline gives CDR1 LNHDA, CDR2 SQIVND (reference sequence).

The chain combines TRBV28 with TRBJ1-2; D is perhaps TRBD1 (6 bases). The CDR3 has 14 amino acids. The germline gives CDR1 MDHEN, CDR2 SYDVKM. With 2 bases removed from V and 4 bases from J, the gap between germline ends came to 11 bases. The CDR3 sequence: CASSLRGAGYGYTF. CDR3 coding DNA: TGTGCCAGCAGTTTACGGGGGGCGGGCTATGGCTACACCTTC.

The chain recombines TRBV29-1 with TRBJ2-2; TRBD2 agrees at 8 bases. CDR3 size: 14 residues. Germline values: CDR1 SQVTM, CDR2 ANQGSEA. Trimming removed 7 bases from V and 5 bases from J; junction bases left unmatched: 9. The CDR3 reads CSASQREKTGELFF. CDR3 sequence (DNA): TGCAGCGCCTCCCAGCGGGAGAAAACCGGGGAGCTGTTTTTT.